The 30 T cell receptor beta chains below all came from one sample that was sequenced in a study of CD8 T cells in Susac syndrome. The authors reverse transcribed about 0.5 to 1 ug RNA with random hexamers. TCRdb reanalysed the immunoSEQ multiplex PCR reads using MiXCR and keeps one entry per CDR3 protein. The table has around 200,000 distinct CDR3 sequences, 95% seen once; the top ten hold about 0.17%. Material for sequencing was CD8+ T cells from PBMCs. The receptor set was obtained from a human donor with Susac syndrome.

DNA for the CDR3: TGTGCCTGGGAACAGGGTCGAGAGACCCAGTACTTC. Translated: CAWEQGRETQYF. This rearrangement joins TRBV30 to TRBJ2-5, with D possibly being TRBD1 (6 bases). The CDR3 contains 12 residues. Germline V gene lookup returns CDR1 GTSNPN and CDR2 SVGIG (reference sequence). V lost 5 bases, J lost 4 bases, and 11 bases lay in between.

CDR3 coding DNA: TGTGCCAGCAGCTTAATAGCGGGAGGGCCCGGAGATGAGCAGTTCTTC. It translates to CASSLIAGGPGDEQFF. This chain uses TRBV7-3 with TRBJ2-1, with TRBD2 matching 11 bases. Trimming took 1 base from V and 8 from J; bases not matched to a gene: 7. The germline V gene has CDR1 SGHTA and CDR2 FQGTGA. The CDR3 sequence is 16 residues long.

V is TRBV2 and J is TRBJ2-5; 8 nucleotides align to TRBD2. The CDR3 length is 15 residues. Germline V gene data show CDR1 as SNHLY and CDR2 as FYNNEI. The junction had 7 bases not matched to a gene; V was cut back by 7 bases and J by 0 bases. This chain's CDR3 is CASTAGTRYQETQYF. CDR3 in DNA: TGTGCCAGCACTGCGGGGACTAGGTACCAAGAGACCCAGTACTTC.

This CDR3 is CSAHFRDQSFSWEQYF. CDR3 coding DNA: TGCAGTGCCCACTTCCGGGACCAATCATTCTCTTGGGAGCAGTACTTC. The V gene is TRBV20-1, the J gene TRBJ2-7, with D perhaps assigned TRBD1 or TRBD2 (5 bases each). Germline assignment: CDR1 DFQATT and CDR2 SNEGSKA (reference sequence). The CDR3 totals 16 residues. Trimming left V 6 bases short and J 7 bases short, with 28 bases between.

DNA of the CDR3: TGTGCCAGCAGCGTAATGGGGGACCTCAACACCGGGGAGCTGTTTTTT. This sequence encodes CASSVMGDLNTGELFF. The genes are TRBV9 and TRBJ2-2; D could derive from TRBD1 or TRBD2 (5 bases each). The CDR3 is made up of 16 amino acids. Trimming took 1 base from V and 2 from J, leaving 12 bases between them. The germline V gene encodes CDR1 SGDLS and CDR2 YYNGEE.

CDR3 loop: CASSMVSTSGGEQYF. The CDR3 coding sequence is TGTGCCAGCAGTATGGTTAGTACTAGCGGGGGCGAGCAGTACTTC. The chain couples TRBV27 to TRBJ2-7; 11 nucleotides match TRBD2. The V and J ends lost 5 bases and 6 bases, in that order; junction bases with no gene match: 9. The CDR3 is made up of 15 amino acids. CDR1 and CDR2 (germline): MNHEY, SMNVEV (reference sequence).

The chain carries TRBV7-2 and TRBJ2-3; the D is unclear. The CDR3 covers 15 residues. The V gene lost 7 bases and the J gene lost 0 bases, with 14 bases spanning the gap. Germline V gives CDR1 SGHTA, CDR2 FQGNSA. CDR3 protein: CASTLRRSSTDTQYF. The CDR3 nucleotides read TGTGCCAGCACCTTGCGACGGTCTAGCACAGATACGCAGTATTTT.

This rearrangement joins TRBV2 to TRBJ2-1, with 9 bases fitting TRBD2. V lost 6 bases, J lost 6 bases, and 9 bases stayed unmatched. The CDR3 spans 15 residues. Germline V gene lookup returns CDR1 SNHLY and CDR2 FYNNEI. In nucleotides, the CDR3 is TGTGCCAGCAGGGTAGGCGGGAGGGCCCGCAATGAGCAGTTCTTC. Its protein product is CASRVGGRARNEQFF.

This rearrangement joins TRBV7-6 to TRBJ2-1; D is unclear. This CDR3 is built from 14 residues. Per the germline V gene, CDR1 is SGHVS and CDR2 is FNYEAQ. Trimming took 1 base from V and 3 from J, leaving 7 bases between them. CDR3 amino acids: CASSLDTIYNEQFF. The CDR3 coding sequence is TGTGCCAGCAGCTTAGATACGATCTACAATGAGCAGTTCTTC.

This sequence joins TRBV30 and TRBJ1-2; perhaps TRBD1 as D (5 bases). V was pared by 3 bases and J by 4 bases, with 21 bases between. This CDR3 region has 16 residues. Germline CDR1 reads GTSNPN; CDR2 reads SVGIG (reference sequence). For the CDR3, the DNA is TGTGCCTGGAGAGGGCAGGGTATTGCAAATTCCTATGGCTACACCTTC. Amino acids: CAWRGQGIANSYGYTF.

The chain couples TRBV20-1 to TRBJ1-5; 9 bases line up with TRBD1. CDR1 and CDR2 from the germline V gene are DFQATT and SNEGSKA (reference sequence). The CDR3 length is 16 residues. This CDR3 reads CKMGQGVIYSNQPQHF. The CDR3 DNA follows: TGCAAGATGGGACAGGGTGTCATTTATAGCAATCAGCCCCAGCATTTT.

V and J are TRBV28 and TRBJ1-5; TRBD1 matches 7 bases. V lost 3 bases and J lost 0; bases outside the gene matches: 11. Germline assignment: CDR1 MDHEN and CDR2 SYDVKM. This CDR3 is built from 18 residues. The CDR3 sequence is CASSLRSGTVYSNQPQHF. As DNA, the CDR3 is TGTGCCAGCAGTTTGCGTTCTGGGACAGTGTATAGCAATCAGCCCCAGCATTTT.

The rearrangement joins TRBV19 to TRBJ2-2; no definite D call. Trimming took 6 bases from V and 1 from J, leaving 6 bases between them. Germline lookup yields CDR1 LNHDA and CDR2 SQIVND (reference sequence). The CDR3 has 13 amino acids. In DNA, the CDR3 is TGTGCCAGTAGCACTATGAACACCGGGGAGCTGTTTTTT. It translates to CASSTMNTGELFF.

This chain links TRBV6-5 with TRBJ1-2; D is possibly TRBD1 (5 bases). CDR1 and CDR2 (germline): MNHEY, SVGAGI. The length of the CDR3 is 13 residues. The V end lost 0 bases, the J end lost 3 bases, and 5 bases lay between the germline ends. The CDR3 region is CASSYSGDYGYTF. The CDR3 DNA sequence: TGTGCCAGCAGTTACTCGGGGGACTATGGCTACACCTTC.

The gene calls are TRBV29-1 and TRBJ1-1, with D possibly TRBD1 on 6 matching bases. The germline gives CDR1 SQVTM, CDR2 ANQGSEA. The CDR3 is made up of 13 amino acids. With 7 bases removed from V and 0 bases from J, the gap between germline ends came to 12 bases. DNA for the CDR3: TGCAGCGCAGGCAGGGACATGAACACTGAAGCTTTCTTT. This encodes CSAGRDMNTEAFF.

This chain joins TRBV15 and TRBJ2-7; the D gene is possibly TRBD2 (8 bases). Germline loops: CDR1 LNHNV, CDR2 YYDKDF (reference sequence). CDR3 size: 15 residues. Trimming removed 3 bases from V and 3 bases from J, with 15 bases in between. CDR3 coding DNA: TGTGCCACCAGCAGGGACAGGACTAGCCTCTACGAGCAGTACTTC. It translates to CATSRDRTSLYEQYF.

The chain uses TRBV5-1 and TRBJ1-1, with D perhaps matching TRBD1 (6 bases). V was trimmed by 1 base and J by 4 bases, leaving 8 bases between them. CDR3 length equals 13 residues. Germline-derived CDR1 and CDR2 are SGHRS and YFSETQ. The CDR3 bases are TGCGCCAGCAGCTTGCTAGGGGGCACTGAAGCTTTCTTT. It translates to CASSLLGGTEAFF. The full variable domain, in which reference TRBV5-1 and TRBJ1-1 provide the parts outside the CDR3, is KAGVTQTPRYLIKTRGQQVTLSCSPISGHRSVSWYQQTPGQGLQFLFEYFSETQRNKGNFPGRFSGRQFSNSRSEMNVSTLELGDSALYLCASSLLGGTEAFFGQGTRLTVV.

The V and J genes are TRBV12-3 or TRBV12-4 and TRBJ2-2; D call uncertain. V lost 5 bases, J lost 4 bases, and 8 bases lay in between. The CDR3 has 13 residues. The CDR3 nucleotides read TGTGCCAGCAGTCGAATTCTCACCGGGGAGCTGTTTTTT. It is translated as CASSRILTGELFF.

The V and J genes are TRBV20-1 and TRBJ1-1; D gene ambiguous. The CDR3 sequence is 16 residues long. The V end was cut by 3 bases, the J end by 7 bases, with 24 bases between. CDR1 DFQATT and CDR2 SNEGSKA come from the germline V gene (reference sequence). The CDR3 is CSASSTDWPLGGEAFF. CDR3 nucleotide sequence: TGCAGTGCTAGCTCTACAGATTGGCCTCTCGGTGGTGAAGCTTTCTTT.

This chain joins TRBV11-2 and TRBJ1-1, with D possibly TRBD1 on 5 matching bases. There are 17 residues in the CDR3. V was trimmed by 0 bases and J by 4 bases, leaving 18 bases between them. The germline V gene has CDR1 SGHAT and CDR2 FQNNGV. The CDR3 loop reads CASSLDPAVGQGTEAFF. CDR3 nucleotides: TGTGCCAGCAGCTTAGATCCCGCGGTAGGGCAGGGCACTGAAGCTTTCTTT.

This chain uses TRBV12-3 or TRBV12-4 with TRBJ2-7; 14 nucleotides agree with TRBD2. The CDR3 covers 15 residues. V lost 6 bases and J lost 5; bases outside the gene matches: 6. The CDR3 coding sequence is TGTGCCAGCAGGTGGACTAGCGGGAGGCCAAACGAGCAGTACTTC. Translating gives CASRWTSGRPNEQYF.

The V and J genes are TRBV3-1 and TRBJ1-1; D unresolved. In germline, CDR1 is LGHDT, CDR2 YNNKEL (reference sequence). This CDR3 comprises 13 residues. The V end was cut by 4 bases, the J end by 3 bases, with 9 bases between. CDR3 nucleotide sequence: TGTGCCAGCAGCCCAGGTACCGACACTGAAGCTTTCTTT. This sequence encodes CASSPGTDTEAFF. Full variable domain (outside the CDR3, taken from reference TRBV3-1 and TRBJ1-1): DTAVSQTPKYLVTQMGNDKSIKCEQNLGHDTMYWYKQDSKKFLKIMFSYNNKELIINETVPNRFSPKSPDKAHLNLHINSLELGDSAVYFCASSPGTDTEAFFGQGTRLTVV.

V usage is TRBV7-3 and J usage is TRBJ1-1; D unresolved. V was shortened by 1 base and J by 6 bases, with 9 bases between the two germline ends. The CDR3 contains 13 residues. Germline CDR1 reads SGHTA; CDR2 reads FQGTGA. The CDR3: CASSLNGGSEAFF. The DNA of the CDR3 is TGTGCCAGCAGCTTAAATGGAGGCTCTGAAGCTTTCTTT.

The rearrangement links TRBV30 to TRBJ2-3, with 9 bases matching TRBD1. Trimming at V came to 2 bases and at J to 1 base, leaving 10 bases not matched to a gene. From germline, CDR1 is GTSNPN and CDR2 SVGIG (reference sequence). The CDR3 totals 17 residues. CDR3 DNA: TGTGCCTGGAGTTCGACAGGGGGAAGTATCGGCACAGATACGCAGTATTTT. Translated, it gives CAWSSTGGSIGTDTQYF.

This chain links TRBV20-1 with TRBJ2-3; 9 bases are shared with TRBD2. CDR3 length: 15 residues. Germline V CDR1 and CDR2: DFQATT, SNEGSKA (reference sequence). J was trimmed by 1 base and V by 0 bases; bases with no gene match: 2. This CDR3 reads CSAREASGGTDTQYF. The CDR3 DNA is TGCAGTGCTAGAGAGGCTAGCGGGGGCACAGATACGCAGTATTTT.

The CDR3 reads CASSQVLGTANQPQHF. In nucleotides, the CDR3 is TGCGCCAGCAGCCAAGTTCTTGGGACAGCTAATCAGCCCCAGCATTTT. The gene calls are TRBV4-1 and TRBJ1-5, with 7 bases that match TRBD1. The V segment lost 1 base and the J segment 4 bases; nucleotides outside the gene matches: 7. This CDR3 is 16 amino acids long. From germline, CDR1 is MGHRA and CDR2 YSYEKL.

This clonotype has just one count. CDR3 nucleotides: TGTGCCAGCAGCCATGGACTAGCGGGAGGTATTCAGTACTTC. This sequence encodes CASSHGLAGGIQYF. This chain joins TRBV9 and TRBJ2-7; TRBD2 aligns across 14 bases. The CDR3 is made up of 14 amino acids. Germline V lookup: CDR1 SGDLS, CDR2 YYNGEE. V shed 4 bases and J 10 bases; nucleotides not matched to a gene: 7.

This chain joins TRBV5-1 and TRBJ2-7, with 8 bases matching TRBD1. Unmatched junction bases numbered 5, after V lost 0 bases and J lost 3 bases. The CDR3 totals 15 residues. Germline V gene sequence: CDR1 SGHRS, CDR2 YFSETQ. Here the CDR3 reads CASSLVAGGDYEQYF. CDR3 coding DNA: TGCGCCAGCAGCTTGGTGGCAGGGGGCGACTACGAGCAGTACTTC.

This clonotype was observed a single time. The rearrangement uses TRBV6-5 and TRBJ1-5, with D perhaps TRBD1 (5 bases). Germline CDR1 MNHEY, CDR2 SVGAGI. CDR3 length equals 15 residues. V was clipped by 6 bases and J by 0 bases, with 12 bases between them. The CDR3 nucleotides read TGTGCCAGCAGGCGACAGAGGAATAGCAATCAGCCCCAGCATTTT. Encoded protein: CASRRQRNSNQPQHF.

The chain recombines TRBV5-1 with TRBJ2-7; D gene uncertain. The germline gives CDR1 SGHRS, CDR2 YFSETQ. V gave up 2 bases and J gave up 0 bases, with 15 bases separating them. The CDR3 runs to 16 residues. The CDR3 DNA reads as TGCGCCAGCAGCTTAACCCCGGACGGAACCTCCTACGAGCAGTACTTC. Residues: CASSLTPDGTSYEQYF.